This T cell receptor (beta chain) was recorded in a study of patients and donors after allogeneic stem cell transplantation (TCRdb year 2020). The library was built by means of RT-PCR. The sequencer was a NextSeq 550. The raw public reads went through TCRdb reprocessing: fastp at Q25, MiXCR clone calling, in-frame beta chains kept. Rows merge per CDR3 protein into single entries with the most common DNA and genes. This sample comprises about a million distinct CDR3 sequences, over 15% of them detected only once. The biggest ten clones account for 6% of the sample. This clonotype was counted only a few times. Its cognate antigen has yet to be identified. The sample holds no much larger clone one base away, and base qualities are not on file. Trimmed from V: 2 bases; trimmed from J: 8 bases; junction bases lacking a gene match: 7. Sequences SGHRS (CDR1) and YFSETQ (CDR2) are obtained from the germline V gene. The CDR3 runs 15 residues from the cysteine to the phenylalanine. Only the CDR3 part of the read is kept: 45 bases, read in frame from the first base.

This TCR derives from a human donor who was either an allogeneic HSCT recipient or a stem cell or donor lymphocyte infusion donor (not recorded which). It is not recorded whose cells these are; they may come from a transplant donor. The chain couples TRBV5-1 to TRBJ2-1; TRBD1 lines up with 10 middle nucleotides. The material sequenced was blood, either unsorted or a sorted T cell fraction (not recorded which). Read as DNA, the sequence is TGCGCCAGCAGCTTAGATAGGACAGGGGGTCATGAGCAGTTCTTC. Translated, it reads CASSLDRTGGHEQFF.